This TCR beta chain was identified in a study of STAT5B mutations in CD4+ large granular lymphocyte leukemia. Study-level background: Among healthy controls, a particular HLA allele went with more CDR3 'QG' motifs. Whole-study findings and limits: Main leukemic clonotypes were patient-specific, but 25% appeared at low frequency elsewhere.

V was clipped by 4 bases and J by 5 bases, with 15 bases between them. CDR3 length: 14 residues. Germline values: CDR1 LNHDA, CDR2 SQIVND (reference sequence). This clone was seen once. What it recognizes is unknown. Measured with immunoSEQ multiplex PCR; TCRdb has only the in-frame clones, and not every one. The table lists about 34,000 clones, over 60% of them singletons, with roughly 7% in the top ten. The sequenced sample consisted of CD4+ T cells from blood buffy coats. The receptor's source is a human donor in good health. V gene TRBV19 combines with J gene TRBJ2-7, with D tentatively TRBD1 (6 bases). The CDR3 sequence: CASSNRQGFHEQYF. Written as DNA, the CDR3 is TGTGCCAGTAGTAATAGGCAGGGGTTCCACGAGCAGTACTTC.